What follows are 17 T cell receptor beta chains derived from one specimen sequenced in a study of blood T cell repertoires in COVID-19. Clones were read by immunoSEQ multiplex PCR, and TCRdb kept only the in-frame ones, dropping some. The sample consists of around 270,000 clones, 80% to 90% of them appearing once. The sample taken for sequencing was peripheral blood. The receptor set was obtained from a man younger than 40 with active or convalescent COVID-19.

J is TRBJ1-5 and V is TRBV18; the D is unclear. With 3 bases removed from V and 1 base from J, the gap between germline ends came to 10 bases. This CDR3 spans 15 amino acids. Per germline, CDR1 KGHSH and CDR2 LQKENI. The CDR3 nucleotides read TGTGCCAGCTCACCGGGCATAACAAGCAATCAGCCCCAGCATTTT. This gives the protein CASSPGITSNQPQHF.

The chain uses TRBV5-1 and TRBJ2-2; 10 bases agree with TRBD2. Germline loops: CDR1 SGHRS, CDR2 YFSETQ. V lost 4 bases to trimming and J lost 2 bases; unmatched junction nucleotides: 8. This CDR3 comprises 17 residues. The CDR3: CASSPLIAGGNTGELFF. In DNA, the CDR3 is TGCGCCAGCAGCCCACTGATAGCGGGGGGTAACACCGGGGAGCTGTTTTTT.

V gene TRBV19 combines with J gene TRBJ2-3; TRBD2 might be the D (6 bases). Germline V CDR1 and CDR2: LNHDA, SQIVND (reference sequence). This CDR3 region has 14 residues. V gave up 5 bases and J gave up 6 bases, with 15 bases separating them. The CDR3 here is CASSVDPGRDTQYF. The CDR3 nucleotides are TGTGCCAGTAGTGTGGACCCTGGGAGGGATACGCAGTATTTT. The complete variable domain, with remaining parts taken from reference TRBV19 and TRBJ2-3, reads DGGITQSPKYLFRKEGQNVTLSCEQNLNHDAMYWYRQDPGQGLRLIYYSQIVNDFQKGDIAEGYSVSREKKESFPLTVTSAQKNPTAFYLCASSVDPGRDTQYFGPGTRLTVL.

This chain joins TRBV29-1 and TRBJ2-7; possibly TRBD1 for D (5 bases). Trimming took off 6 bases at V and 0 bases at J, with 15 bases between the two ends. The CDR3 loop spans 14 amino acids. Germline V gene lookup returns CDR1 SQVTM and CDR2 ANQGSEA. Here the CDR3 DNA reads TGCAGCGTGACAGACTCCCGGATCTCCTACGAGCAGTACTTC. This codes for CSVTDSRISYEQYF.

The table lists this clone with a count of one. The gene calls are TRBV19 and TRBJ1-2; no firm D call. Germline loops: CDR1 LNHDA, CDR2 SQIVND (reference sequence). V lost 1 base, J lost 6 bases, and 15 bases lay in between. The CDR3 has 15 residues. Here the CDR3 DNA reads TGTGCCAGTAGTATAGGATCCGCGGGAGAAGATGGCTACACCTTC. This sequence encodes CASSIGSAGEDGYTF.

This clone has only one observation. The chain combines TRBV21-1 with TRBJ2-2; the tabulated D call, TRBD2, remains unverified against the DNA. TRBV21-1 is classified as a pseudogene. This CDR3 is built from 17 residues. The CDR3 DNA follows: TGTGCCAGCAGCAATATACGGGGGAGGATTGACACCGGGGAGCTGTTTTTT. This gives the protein CASSNIRGRIDTGELFF.

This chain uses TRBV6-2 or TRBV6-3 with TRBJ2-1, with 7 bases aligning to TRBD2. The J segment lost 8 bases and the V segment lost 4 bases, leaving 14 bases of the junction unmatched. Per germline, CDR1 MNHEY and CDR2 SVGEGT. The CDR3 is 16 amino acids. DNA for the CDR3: TGTGCCAGCAGTTCAGCAGCGACTAGCTCCGGCGATGAGCAGTTCTTC. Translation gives CASSSAATSSGDEQFF.

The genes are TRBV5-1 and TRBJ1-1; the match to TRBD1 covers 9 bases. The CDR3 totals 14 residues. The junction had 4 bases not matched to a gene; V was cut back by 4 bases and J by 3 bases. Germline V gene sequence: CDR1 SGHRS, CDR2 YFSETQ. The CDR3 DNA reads TGCGCCAGCAGCGATGGACAGGGGCACACTGAAGCTTTCTTT. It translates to CASSDGQGHTEAFF.

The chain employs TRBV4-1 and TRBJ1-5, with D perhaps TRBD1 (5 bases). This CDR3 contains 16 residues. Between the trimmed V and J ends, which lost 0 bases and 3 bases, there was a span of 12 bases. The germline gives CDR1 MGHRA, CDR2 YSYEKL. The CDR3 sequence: CASSQEGAGNNQPQHF. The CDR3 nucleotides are TGCGCCAGCAGCCAAGAGGGTGCAGGGAACAATCAGCCCCAGCATTTT.

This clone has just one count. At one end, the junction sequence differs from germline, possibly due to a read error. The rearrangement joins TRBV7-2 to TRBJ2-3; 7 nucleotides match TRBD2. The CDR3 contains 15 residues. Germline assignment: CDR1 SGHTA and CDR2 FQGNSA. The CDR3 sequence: CASSPIVAGTHTQYF. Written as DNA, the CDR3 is TGTGCCAGCAGCCCTATCGTAGCGGGCACACATACGCAGTATTTT.

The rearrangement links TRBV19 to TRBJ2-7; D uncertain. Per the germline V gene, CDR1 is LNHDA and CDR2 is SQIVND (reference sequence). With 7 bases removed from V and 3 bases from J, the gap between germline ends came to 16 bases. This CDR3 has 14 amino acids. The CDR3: CASMLGSQSYEQYF. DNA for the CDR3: TGTGCCAGTATGCTGGGCAGCCAGAGCTACGAGCAGTACTTC.

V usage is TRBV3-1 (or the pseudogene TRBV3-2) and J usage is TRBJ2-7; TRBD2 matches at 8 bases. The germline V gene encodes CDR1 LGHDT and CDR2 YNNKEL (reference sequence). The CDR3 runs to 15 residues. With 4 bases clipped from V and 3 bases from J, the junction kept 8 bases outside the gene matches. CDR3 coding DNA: TGTGCCAGCAGCCTCGTTGCGGGGGGCGGCTACGAGCAGTACTTC. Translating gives CASSLVAGGGYEQYF.

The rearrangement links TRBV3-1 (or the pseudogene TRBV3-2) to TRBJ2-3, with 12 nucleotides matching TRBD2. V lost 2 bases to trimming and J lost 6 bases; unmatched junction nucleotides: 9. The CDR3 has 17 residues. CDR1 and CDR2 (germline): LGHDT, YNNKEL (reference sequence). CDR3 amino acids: CASSQPGEGLAGDTQYF. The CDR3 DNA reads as TGTGCCAGCAGCCAACCCGGGGAAGGACTAGCGGGGGATACGCAGTATTTT.

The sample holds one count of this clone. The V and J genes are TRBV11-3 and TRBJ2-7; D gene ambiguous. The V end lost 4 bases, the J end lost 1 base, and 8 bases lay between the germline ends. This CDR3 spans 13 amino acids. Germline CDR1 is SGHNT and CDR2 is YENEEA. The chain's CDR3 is CASSSVYSYEQYF. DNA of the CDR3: TGTGCCAGCAGCTCAGTGTATTCCTACGAGCAGTACTTC.

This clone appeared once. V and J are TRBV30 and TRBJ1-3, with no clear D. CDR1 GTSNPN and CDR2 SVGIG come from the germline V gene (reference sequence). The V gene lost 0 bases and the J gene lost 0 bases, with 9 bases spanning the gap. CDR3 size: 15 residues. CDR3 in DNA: TGTGCCTGGAGTGTTAGCTTTTACTCTGGAAACACCATATATTTT. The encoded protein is CAWSVSFYSGNTIYF. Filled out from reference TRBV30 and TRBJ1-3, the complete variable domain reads SQTIHQWPATLVQPVGSPLSLECTVEGTSNPNLYWYRQAAGRGLQLLFYSVGIGQISSEVPQNLSASRPQDRQFILSSKKLLLSDSGFYLCAWSVSFYSGNTIYFGEGSWLTVV.

The chain's CDR3 is CASSLEGVDRYGYTF. The CDR3 DNA reads as TGCGCCAGCAGCTTGGAGGGGGTGGATCGCTATGGCTACACCTTC. The V and J genes are TRBV5-1 and TRBJ1-2, with a tentative D call TRBD1 (6 bases). Germline values: CDR1 SGHRS, CDR2 YFSETQ. The V end lost 0 bases, the J end lost 4 bases, and 13 bases lay between the germline ends. The CDR3 consists of 15 residues.

This CDR3 is CASSVTGNTEAFF. The DNA of the CDR3 is TGCGCCAGCAGTGTTACGGGGAACACTGAAGCTTTCTTT. J is TRBJ1-1 and V is TRBV10-1; no reliable D call. Germline values: CDR1 WNHNN, CDR2 SYGVQD (reference sequence). The CDR3 is made up of 13 amino acids. Trimming took off 4 bases at V and 1 base at J, with 7 bases between the two ends.